This passage covers 8 T cell receptor beta chains from one sample sequenced in a study of blood T cell repertoires in COVID-19. Using immunoSEQ multiplex PCR, the repertoire was profiled, and TCRdb retains in-frame clones only, with some absent. The sample contains 150,000 to 180,000 clones, approximately 80% of which appear only once. The sample comprised peripheral blood. The receptors here all came from a woman aged 60 to 75 with COVID-19, enrolled during active disease.

CDR3 nucleotides: TGTGCCAGCAGTGAAGAACAGGGGAGCTCCTATAATTCACCCCTCCACTTT. Translating gives CASSEEQGSSYNSPLHF. V gene TRBV6-1 combines with J gene TRBJ1-6; TRBD1 matches at 7 bases. Germline lookup yields CDR1 MNHNS and CDR2 SASEGT. The J segment lost 0 bases and the V segment lost 1 base, leaving 3 bases of the junction unmatched. The CDR3 is made up of 17 amino acids.

This sequence joins TRBV5-6 and TRBJ1-2, with TRBD1 identical over 7 bases. The junction had 4 bases not matched to a gene; V was cut back by 4 bases and J by 1 base. Germline V gene data show CDR1 as SGHDT and CDR2 as YYEEEE. The CDR3 totals 14 residues. CDR3 bases: TGTGCCAGCAGCCCGGGACAGCTTAACTATGGCTACACCTTC. Encoded protein: CASSPGQLNYGYTF.

The rearrangement joins TRBV6-5 to TRBJ1-6, with D possibly matching TRBD1 (5 bases). CDR3 length: 16 amino acids. The V gene's germline CDR1 is MNHEY and CDR2 SVGAGI. Trimming removed 2 bases from V and 7 bases from J, with 15 bases in between. The CDR3 DNA sequence: TGTGCCAGCAGTTACCGTCCGGGGGGTGTGAATTCACCCCTCCACTTT. This gives the protein CASSYRPGGVNSPLHF.

This clone was seen once. The rearrangement joins TRBV27 to TRBJ1-2, with D perhaps TRBD1 (6 bases). Per the germline V gene, CDR1 is MNHEY and CDR2 is SMNVEV (reference sequence). V dropped 3 bases and J dropped 3 bases, with 8 bases sitting between them. CDR3 length equals 13 residues. CDR3 sequence reads: CASSFSGDYGYTF. DNA for the CDR3: TGTGCCAGCAGTTTTTCAGGGGACTATGGCTACACCTTC.

The V call is TRBV7-8, the J call TRBJ2-7; 7 bases line up with TRBD1. J was trimmed by 2 bases and V by 5 bases; bases with no gene match: 9. Germline V lookup: CDR1 SGHVS, CDR2 FQNEAQ. This CDR3 contains 15 residues. The CDR3 here is CASSGPGTDAYEQYF. CDR3 nucleotide sequence: TGTGCCAGCAGCGGACCCGGGACAGACGCCTACGAGCAGTACTTC.

The gene calls are TRBV5-1 and TRBJ1-3; no reliable D call. The germline CDR1 and CDR2 sequences are SGHRS and YFSETQ. V was shortened by 2 bases and J by 0 bases, with 9 bases between the two germline ends. The CDR3 spans 15 residues. Here the CDR3 DNA reads TGCGCCAGCAGCTTAGGGAGAACCTCTGGAAACACCATATATTTT. Translation: CASSLGRTSGNTIYF.

V is TRBV6-5 and J is TRBJ1-1; tentative D call: TRBD1 (5 bases). The germline V gene encodes CDR1 MNHEY and CDR2 SVGAGI. V shed 6 bases and J shed 2 bases, with 16 bases lying between them. The CDR3 is made up of 15 amino acids. CDR3 in amino acids: CASSPRRGVNTEAFF. The CDR3 DNA reads as TGTGCCAGCAGCCCCCGGCGGGGGGTCAACACTGAAGCTTTCTTT.

V and J are TRBV7-2 and TRBJ2-1; D might be TRBD2 (5 bases). Germline lookup yields CDR1 SGHTA and CDR2 FQGNSA. The CDR3 has 13 residues. Deletions cut 7 bases from V and 0 bases from J, with 7 bases between. The CDR3 DNA reads TGTGCCAGCATGGACTTCTCCTACAATGAGCAGTTCTTC. It encodes CASMDFSYNEQFF.